One T cell receptor beta chain is described in this entry. The junction does not match germline at one end; this may be a read error. At least 7 million PBMCs were isolated per sample. This sample is drawn from a study of blood T cells in healthy people across ages. Next came a second PCR, run for about 6 to 12 cycles, which used a sample-barcoded 5' primer along with a J-beta primer mix. Carrying 12 random nucleotides, a template-switch adaptor labeled each individual cDNA molecule. From the 5' RACE reads, TCRdb called clonotypes with MiXCR, one entry per CDR3 protein. The sample includes about 640,000 distinct CDR3 sequences, roughly 50% of them seen just once. Germline CDR1 and CDR2: KGHSH and LQKENI. CDR3 length: 13 amino acids.

The sample taken for sequencing was blood. The source is a man in his 60s in good health. The chain is built from TRBV18 and TRBJ2-1; no clear D. The DNA of the CDR3 is TGTGCCAGCTCTCCACTGTATGGGAATGAGCAGTTCTTC. Encoded protein: CASSPLYGNEQFF. The complete variable domain, with remaining parts taken from reference TRBV18 and TRBJ2-1, reads NAGVMQNPRHLVRRRGQEARLRCSPMKGHSHVYWYRQLPEEGLKFMVYLQKENIIDESGMPKERFSAEFPKEGPSILRIQQVVRGDSAAYFCASSPLYGNEQFFGPGTRLTVL.